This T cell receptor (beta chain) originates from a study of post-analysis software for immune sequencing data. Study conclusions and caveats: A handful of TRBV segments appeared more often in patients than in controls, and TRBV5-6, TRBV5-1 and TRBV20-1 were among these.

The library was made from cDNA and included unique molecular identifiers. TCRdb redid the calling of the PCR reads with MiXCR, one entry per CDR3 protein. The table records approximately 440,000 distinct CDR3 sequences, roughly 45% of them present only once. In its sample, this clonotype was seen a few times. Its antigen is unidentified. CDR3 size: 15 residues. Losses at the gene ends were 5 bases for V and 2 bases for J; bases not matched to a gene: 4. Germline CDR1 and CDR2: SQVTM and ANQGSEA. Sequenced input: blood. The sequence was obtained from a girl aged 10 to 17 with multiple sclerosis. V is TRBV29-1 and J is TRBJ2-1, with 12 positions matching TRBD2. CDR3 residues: CSVKGTSGPYNEQFF. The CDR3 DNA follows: TGCAGCGTTAAAGGGACTAGCGGGCCCTACAATGAGCAGTTCTTC.